These 30 T cell receptor beta chains were sequenced from one sample in a study of CD8+ T cells in alopecia areata. Sequencing used cDNA as its template, made by extracting RNA and reverse transcribing it. TCRdb's table, derived via immunoSEQ multiplex PCR, lists solely in-frame clones and lacks some. The sample has about 270,000 clones, none seen only once; the top ten hold more than 1%. On the basis of CD4, CD8alpha, NKG2D, NKG2ACE and other markers, pooled cutaneous lymph node cells were sorted. Sequencing was carried out using CD4+ T cells sorted from a lymph node. The receptors come from a C3H/HeJ mouse with alopecia areata. The MHC haplotype of the strain is H2-k.

About this clone itself: The genes and germline here are from mouse. With the read ending 4 residues before the CDR3 end, the germline J gene is used to fill in that end. The rearrangement uses TRBV3 and TRBJ2-2; TRBD2 agrees at 10 bases. Germline values: CDR1 SNHLY, CDR2 FYNGKV (reference sequence). CDR3 length: 16 residues. Trimming took 5 bases from V and 3 from J; bases not matched to a gene: 6. The sequenced part of the CDR3 DNA is TGTGCCAGCAGCCTCCACTGGGGGGGGGACACCGGG. It is translated as CASSLHWGGDTG. From start to end, the CDR3 is CASSLHWGGDTGQLYF. Full variable domain (rest looked up from reference TRBV3 and TRBJ2-2): GPKVLQIPSHQIIDMGQMVTLNCDPVSNHLYFYWYKQILGQQMEFLVNFYNGKVMEKSKLFKDQFSVERPDGSYFTLKIQPTALEDSAVYFCASSLHWGGDTGQLYFGEGSKLTVL.

This clone was detected only a few times. Gene and germline names: mouse. CDR3 in amino acids: CASREGAGNSDYTF. The sequenced part of the CDR3 DNA is TGTGCCAGCAGGGAGGGGGCGGGAAACTCC. The V gene is TRBV13-1, the J gene TRBJ1-2, with 7 bases matching TRBD1. The CDR3 end falls 4 residues outside the read, so it is completed with the germline J gene. The CDR3 length is 14 residues. With V trimmed by 5 bases and J by 1 base, 5 bases remained unmatched. In germline, CDR1 is NSHNY, CDR2 SYGAGN.

Concerning this clone: Gene names and germline match the mouse. The CDR3 goes on 4 residues after the read ends, and that part is filled in from the germline J gene. The chain combines TRBV17 with TRBJ2-1, with 8 positions matching TRBD2. Trimming took 0 bases from V and 0 from J; bases not matched to a gene: 4. The CDR3 contains 17 residues. From germline, CDR1 is MNHDT and CDR2 YYDKIL. CDR3 DNA, as far as it was read: TGTGCTAGCAGTAGAGATATAACTGGGGGTAACTATGCT. The encoded protein is CASSRDITGGNYA. The whole CDR3 sequence reads CASSRDITGGNYAEQFF.

As regards this clone: Gene names are mouse gene names. Read coverage stops 4 residues before the CDR3 terminus; the germline J gene supplies the remainder. V is TRBV14 and J is TRBJ2-1, with D possibly matching TRBD1 (5 bases). V lost 4 bases and J lost 0, with 8 bases in between. The CDR3 totals 14 residues. CDR1 SGHDT and CDR2 FRDEAV come from the germline V gene. CDR3: CASSRQTNYAEQFF. CDR3 bases read: TGTGCCAGCAGTCGACAGACTAACTATGCT.

About this clone itself: The gene symbols are mouse symbols. Read sequence stops 4 residues before the CDR3 end, and the germline J gene provides the missing end. This chain uses TRBV1 with TRBJ2-2, with 8 bases identical to TRBD2. Germline trimming cut 0 bases from V and 0 bases from J; bases unmatched to any gene: 3. The CDR3 contains 17 residues. Germline V gene lookup returns CDR1 NSQYPW and CDR2 LRSPGD (reference sequence). The CDR3 reads CTCSADVGGSNTGQLYF. The CDR3 bases that were read are TGCACCTGCAGTGCAGACGTGGGGGGGTCAAACACCGGG.

This clone was detected only a few times. Gene labels here are mouse ones. The CDR3 end lies 4 residues beyond the end of the read and is filled in from the germline J gene. Other DNA sequences in this specimen translate into the identical CDR3. V usage is TRBV13-3 and J usage is TRBJ1-1; D is possibly TRBD1 (5 bases). V gave up 0 bases and J gave up 0 bases, with 6 bases separating them. The CDR3 length is 14 residues. Germline CDR1 reads NNHDY; CDR2 reads SYVADS. The sequenced part of the CDR3 DNA is TGTGCCAGCAGTGATGAGGGGTCAAACACA. Its translation: CASSDEGSNT. The CDR3 as a whole reads CASSDEGSNTEVFF.

This clone was found a few times. Genes here carry mouse names. The CDR3 extends 4 residues past the end of the read, so its final part is completed from the germline J gene. Other DNA sequences of this sample code for an identical CDR3. This chain links TRBV1 with TRBJ2-1; TRBD2 aligns across 9 bases. Per germline, CDR1 NSQYPW and CDR2 LRSPGD (reference sequence). The junction had 1 base not matched to a gene; V was cut back by 3 bases and J by 1 base. The CDR3 is 15 amino acids. Partial CDR3 DNA: TGCACCTGCAGTGCGCTGGGGGGGAACTATGCT. Its protein product is CTCSALGGNYA. The CDR3 as a whole reads CTCSALGGNYAEQFF.

As concerns this clone: The germline and genes are mouse ones. The read terminates 4 residues ahead of where the CDR3 ends, so the germline J gene completes it. In the same sample, other DNA sequences code for this CDR3. V usage is TRBV13-1 and J usage is TRBJ2-7; 10 nucleotides match TRBD2. Germline CDR1 NSHNY, CDR2 SYGAGN. The CDR3 is 14 amino acids. The sequenced CDR3 bases are TGTGCCAGCAGTGAGCGGACTGGGGGTTAT. Protein product: CASSERTGGY. From start to end, the CDR3 is CASSERTGGYEQYF.

In its sample, this clone was seen many times. The genes and germline here are from mouse. The read gets to within 4 residues of the CDR3 end, and the germline J gene fills in the rest. The chain recombines TRBV19 with TRBJ2-7; 11 positions match TRBD2. Germline-derived CDR1 and CDR2 are FNHDT and SITEND (reference sequence). The CDR3 spans 13 residues. CDR3 sequence reads: CASTDWGAYEQYF. CDR3 DNA (partial): TGTGCCAGCACGGACTGGGGGGCGTAT.

This clone occurred a few times. These gene names are mouse names. Read data end 4 residues before the CDR3 end; the end is taken from the germline J gene. This chain uses TRBV19 with TRBJ2-2; D might be TRBD1 (5 bases). This CDR3 comprises 15 residues. CDR1 is FNHDT, CDR2 SITEND, per germline (reference sequence). V lost 2 bases, J lost 0 bases, and 8 bases lay in between. The CDR3 reads CASSMQGTNTGQLYF. Partial CDR3 DNA: TGTGCCAGCAGTATGCAGGGTACAAACACCGGG.

This clone was counted a few times. Any gene name here is a mouse gene name. The sequence runs out 4 residues before the end of the CDR3; the remainder is reconstructed from the germline J gene. This sequence joins TRBV13-1 and TRBJ1-2, with 7 positions matching TRBD1. The germline gives CDR1 NSHNY, CDR2 SYGAGN. V shed 5 bases, J shed 4 bases, and the junction held 5 bases outside the gene matches. The CDR3 is 13 residues long. The CDR3 spells CASRIQGSSDYTF. Partial CDR3 DNA: TGTGCCAGCAGAATACAGGGGAGCTCC.

This clone was recorded a few times. Gene names refer to mouse genes. Sequencing ends 4 residues short of the CDR3 end; the germline J gene provides the rest. This specimen includes other DNA sequences encoding the same CDR3. V usage is TRBV1 and J usage is TRBJ2-5; D is unresolved. Germline V CDR1 and CDR2: NSQYPW, LRSPGD (reference sequence). The CDR3 totals 12 residues. Trimming stripped 3 bases from V and 3 bases from J, with 4 bases between. The CDR3 loop is CTCSALQDTQYF. CDR3 DNA (partial): TGCACCTGCAGTGCCCTTCAAGAC.

This clone was counted many times. Germline and genes: mouse. The CDR3 end lies 4 residues beyond the end of the read and is filled in from the germline J gene. This chain uses TRBV17 with TRBJ2-2; a weak D match, TRBD2 (6 bases). CDR1 MNHDT and CDR2 YYDKIL come from the germline V gene. V was trimmed by 3 bases and J by 0 bases, leaving 8 bases between them. The CDR3 covers 15 residues. The CDR3 bases that were read are TGTGCTAGCAGTAGTCACTGGGCAAACACCGGG. Residues: CASSSHWANTG. The whole CDR3 protein is CASSSHWANTGQLYF.

There are a few counts of this clone. Genes here carry mouse names. From the germline J gene comes the end of the CDR3, since the read stops 4 residues before it. The V and J genes are TRBV13-2 and TRBJ1-1; D is uncertain. This CDR3 contains 15 residues. Germline loops: CDR1 NNHNN, CDR2 SYGAGS (reference sequence). Trimming cost V 0 bases and J 4 bases, with 13 bases left between them. The sequenced part of the CDR3 DNA is TGTGCCAGCGGTGATGGAGGGTCGGAGAGCACA. This sequence encodes CASGDGGSEST. The full CDR3 protein reads CASGDGGSESTEVFF.

This clone appeared a few times. Genes and germline are mouse. The read gets to within 4 residues of the CDR3 end, and the germline J gene fills in the rest. This chain links TRBV13-1 with TRBJ2-4, with 10 bases fitting TRBD2. CDR1 NSHNY and CDR2 SYGAGN come from the germline V gene. Trimming at V came to 4 bases and at J to 0 bases, leaving 5 bases not matched to a gene. CDR3 length: 16 amino acids. The CDR3 DNA, read in part, is TGTGCCAGCAGTCCCCGGGACTGGGGTAGTCAAAAC. Translating gives CASSPRDWGSQN. In full, the CDR3 is CASSPRDWGSQNTLYF.

This clone has only a few counts. Germline and genes: mouse. Read sequence stops 4 residues before the CDR3 end, and the germline J gene provides the missing end. The gene calls are TRBV1 and TRBJ2-7; tentative D call: TRBD2 (6 bases). The CDR3 covers 17 residues. The V gene's germline CDR1 is NSQYPW and CDR2 LRSPGD (reference sequence). V gave up 0 bases and J gave up 0 bases, with 15 bases separating them. CDR3 in amino acids: CTCSADPSGVSSYEQYF. The DNA read from the CDR3 is TGCACCTGCAGTGCAGACCCCTCTGGGGTCTCCTCCTAT.

This clone was observed a few times. The listed genes are named as in mouse. The CDR3 extends 4 residues past the end of the read, so its final part is completed from the germline J gene. The chain uses TRBV19 and TRBJ1-1, with 8 bases that match TRBD1. The CDR3 has 14 residues. Trimming at V came to 5 bases and at J to 0 bases, leaving 3 bases not matched to a gene. Germline loops: CDR1 FNHDT, CDR2 SITEND (reference sequence). This CDR3 reads CASRRQGTNTEVFF. The covered CDR3 bases are TGTGCCAGCAGACGACAGGGGACAAACACA.

A remark on this clone: Gene names are the mouse ones. Coverage ceases 4 residues before the CDR3 finishes, and the germline J gene fills in the end. This chain uses TRBV5 with TRBJ2-1, with 9 bases aligning to TRBD2. This CDR3 has 16 residues. The V segment lost 1 base and the J segment 3 bases; nucleotides outside the gene matches: 4. Germline-derived CDR1 and CDR2 are LGHNA and YNLKQL (reference sequence). The CDR3: CASSQGWGGGYAEQFF. CDR3 DNA (partial): TGTGCCAGCAGCCAAGGGTGGGGGGGCGGCTATGCT.

Concerning this clone itself: Germline and genes here are mouse. Read coverage stops 4 residues before the CDR3 terminus; the germline J gene supplies the remainder. Other DNA sequences of this sample code for an identical CDR3. J is TRBJ2-1 and V is TRBV31, with TRBD2 matching over 10 bases. Germline assignment: CDR1 GKSSPN and CDR2 SITVG. CDR3 length: 16 amino acids. The V and J ends lost 0 bases and 3 bases, in that order; junction bases with no gene match: 5. The chain's CDR3 is CAWSLGLGGPYAEQFF. The DNA read from the CDR3 is TGTGCCTGGAGTCTAGGGCTGGGGGGGCCCTATGCT.

Only a few counts were recorded for this clone. The gene names here belong to mouse. The sequenced fragment ends 4 residues before the CDR3 boundary, so the rest is inferred from the germline J gene. J is TRBJ2-3 and V is TRBV14; maybe TRBD1 (6 bases). With 2 bases removed from V and 1 base from J, the gap between germline ends came to 8 bases. The CDR3 spans 14 residues. Germline V gene lookup returns CDR1 SGHDT and CDR2 FRDEAV. This CDR3 reads CASSLYRGAETLYF. CDR3 DNA, as far as it was read: TGTGCCAGCAGTTTATACAGGGGTGCAGAA.

This clone was observed a handful of times. The listed genes are named as in mouse. The read terminates 4 residues before the CDR3 end, so the remaining end is supplied by the germline J gene. V is TRBV14 and J is TRBJ2-4; 10 nucleotides align to TRBD2. The CDR3 length is 16 residues. The germline CDR1 and CDR2 sequences are SGHDT and FRDEAV. The V gene end was trimmed by 2 bases and the J gene end by 0 bases; junction bases not matched to a gene: 3. The CDR3 reads CASSLDWGSSQNTLYF. The CDR3 DNA, read in part, is TGTGCCAGCAGTTTGGACTGGGGGTCTAGTCAAAAC.

A few counts support this clone. Genes here carry mouse names. The read terminates 3 residues ahead of where the CDR3 ends, so the germline J gene completes it. This chain uses TRBV19 with TRBJ1-6, with 8 bases identical to TRBD1. TRBJ1-6 is identified as an open reading frame with a role that is uncertain. Germline V gene lookup returns CDR1 FNHDT and CDR2 SITEND (reference sequence). V trimming: 4 bases; J trimming: 10 bases; junction bases outside the gene matches: 7. This CDR3 region has 14 residues. The CDR3 loop is CASSFTGGESPLYF. The sequenced CDR3 bases are TGTGCCAGCAGTTTCACAGGGGGAGAATCGCCC.

As regards this clone: These gene names are mouse names. The CDR3 loop reads CASSWGENTGQLYF. CDR3 DNA (partial): TGTGCCAGCAGCTGGGGGGAAAACACCGGG. This chain connects TRBV13-3 to TRBJ2-2, with 8 bases identical to TRBD2. The CDR3 goes on 4 residues after the read ends, and that part is filled in from the germline J gene. The J segment lost 1 base and the V segment lost 5 bases, leaving 1 base of the junction unmatched. Germline V gives CDR1 NNHDY, CDR2 SYVADS. The CDR3 extends over 14 amino acids.

A few counts support this clone. All gene names here are mouse names. The missing CDR3 end, 4 residues past where the read stops, is filled in from the germline J gene. The gene calls are TRBV13-1 and TRBJ2-2, with TRBD2 matching 11 bases. From germline, CDR1 is NSHNY and CDR2 SYGAGN. Trimming took 3 bases from V and 4 from J; bases not matched to a gene: 2. The length of the CDR3 is 15 residues. The sequenced part of the CDR3 DNA is TGTGCCAGCAGTGGGGGGACTGGGGGCACCGGG. Its protein is CASSGGTGGTG. The full-length CDR3 reads as CASSGGTGGTGQLYF.

Points on this clone: Gene names follow the mouse nomenclature. Read coverage stops 4 residues before the CDR3 terminus; the germline J gene supplies the remainder. Additional DNA sequences in this sample encode the identical CDR3. The chain joins TRBV5 to TRBJ2-3; 10 bases agree with TRBD2. This CDR3 contains 15 residues. CDR1 is LGHNA and CDR2 is YNLKQL in the germline V gene (reference sequence). V gave up 4 bases and J gave up 1 base; unmatched junction bases: 2. Partial CDR3 DNA: TGTGCCAGCAGCCGACTGGGGGGTGGTGCAGAA. Residues: CASSRLGGGAE. The whole CDR3 sequence reads CASSRLGGGAETLYF.

In the case of this clone: The gene names given are mouse names. Read sequence stops 4 residues before the CDR3 end, and the germline J gene provides the missing end. This chain joins TRBV31 and TRBJ2-2; TRBD1 agrees at 8 bases. Germline V gene data show CDR1 as GKSSPN and CDR2 as SITVG. The CDR3 contains 16 residues. J gave up 0 bases and V 2 bases, and 5 bases lay outside the gene matches. The sequenced CDR3 bases are TGTGCCTGGAGTTCGGGACAGGACTCAAACACCGGG. Its protein product is CAWSSGQDSNTG. The whole CDR3 protein is CAWSSGQDSNTGQLYF.

On this clone: Germline and genes here are mouse. The CDR3 end lies 4 residues beyond the end of the read and is filled in from the germline J gene. Other DNA sequences in this sample translate to the same CDR3. The V gene is TRBV31, the J gene TRBJ1-2; D remains unclear. The V and J ends lost 0 bases and 1 base respectively, with 6 bases between them. This CDR3 is 13 amino acids long. Per the germline V gene, CDR1 is GKSSPN and CDR2 is SITVG. The CDR3 sequence is CAWSLVGNSDYTF. The part of the CDR3 DNA that was read is TGTGCCTGGAGTCTCGTGGGAAACTCC.

In regard to this clone: These gene names are mouse names. The CDR3 end is not reached by the read, which stops 4 residues before it; the germline J gene fills it in. The J gene is TRBJ2-2, the V gene TRBV1; D is unresolved. The germline V gene encodes CDR1 NSQYPW and CDR2 LRSPGD (reference sequence). This CDR3 spans 12 amino acids. Trimming took off 9 bases at V and 1 base at J, with 6 bases between the two ends. The CDR3 DNA, read in part, is TGCACCTGTGACAAAAACACCGGG. It codes for CTCDKNTG. The whole CDR3 region reads CTCDKNTGQLYF.

A few counts support this clone. The listed genes are named as in mouse. The CDR3 end falls 4 residues outside the read, so it is completed with the germline J gene. The V and J genes are TRBV29 and TRBJ1-1; TRBD1 is a possible D gene (5 bases). This CDR3 contains 14 residues. CDR1 and CDR2 from the germline V gene are MSHET and SYDVDS. V lost 0 bases to trimming and J lost 1 base, with 6 bases between them. Partial CDR3 DNA: TGTGCTAGCAGTTTATCAGGGGTAAACACA. Protein product: CASSLSGVNT. In full, the CDR3 is CASSLSGVNTEVFF.

This clone was detected a few times. All gene names here are mouse names. With the read ending 4 residues before the CDR3 end, the germline J gene is used to fill in that end. The chain joins TRBV5 to TRBJ2-2, with D maybe TRBD1 (7 bases). This CDR3 comprises 16 residues. Germline V gene sequence: CDR1 LGHNA, CDR2 YNLKQL (reference sequence). The ends were cut back, 0 bases at V and 3 bases at J, with 11 bases in the middle. The CDR3 bases that were read are TGTGCCAGCAGCCAAGATAGAGGGGGCGACACCGGG. Translating it yields CASSQDRGGDTG. The CDR3, in full, reads CASSQDRGGDTGQLYF.